Below, one TCR beta chain is given with its context. The CDR3 extends over 15 amino acids. Trimming left V 2 bases short and J 6 bases short, with 14 bases between. Germline V lookup: CDR1 LGHNT, CDR2 FRNRAP. This sample is drawn from a study of blood T cell repertoires in COVID-19. Study context: Some COVID-19 samples were acute and others convalescent; all came from the United States, Italy and Spain.

Original processing notes: Reference gene primer amplification gave nucleated cell count estimates. The data were produced by immunoSEQ multiplex PCR, yet TCRdb's version contains in-frame clones alone and is incomplete. The V and J calls and clone size are taken from that table; D and trimming were inferred from the DNA. The table records about 250,000 clones, approximately 86% of them present only once. Sequencing was performed on peripheral blood. The V and J genes are TRBV12-5 and TRBJ2-1; possibly TRBD2 for D (5 bases). This TCR came from a woman between 55 and 75 years old who had recovered from COVID-19. The CDR3 DNA is TGTGCTAGTGGTTTGTGGGCGGGTAGCGCCAATGAGCAGTTCTTC. Its protein is CASGLWAGSANEQFF. The whole variable domain, filled in from reference TRBV12-5 and TRBJ2-1, reads DARVTQTPRHKVTEMGQEVTMRCQPILGHNTVFWYRQTMMQGLELLAYFRNRAPLDDSGMPKDRFSAEMPDATLATLKIQPSEPRDSAVYFCASGLWAGSANEQFFGPGTRLTVL.